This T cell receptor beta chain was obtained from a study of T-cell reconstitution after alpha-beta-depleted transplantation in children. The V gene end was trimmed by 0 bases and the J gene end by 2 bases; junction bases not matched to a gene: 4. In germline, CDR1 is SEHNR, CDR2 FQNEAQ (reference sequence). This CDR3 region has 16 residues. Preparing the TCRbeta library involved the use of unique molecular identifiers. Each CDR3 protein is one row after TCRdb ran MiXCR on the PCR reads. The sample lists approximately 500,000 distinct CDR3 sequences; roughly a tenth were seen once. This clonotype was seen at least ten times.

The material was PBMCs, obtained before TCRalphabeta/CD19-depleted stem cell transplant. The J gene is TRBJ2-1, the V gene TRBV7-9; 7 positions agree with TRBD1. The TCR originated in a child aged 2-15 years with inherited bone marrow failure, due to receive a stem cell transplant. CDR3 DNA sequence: TGTGCCAGCAGCTTAGCCCAGGGACAGACCTACAATGAGCAGTTCTTC. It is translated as CASSLAQGQTYNEQFF.